This is a list of T cell receptor beta chains from one sample in a study of blood T cell repertoires in COVID-19. Method: immunoSEQ multiplex PCR; TCRdb's copy keeps in-frame clones and lacks some. Of over 200,000 clones listed, 75% to 90% are singletons. The material sequenced was peripheral blood. The receptors stem from a man aged 55 to 70 who had recovered from COVID-19. The conserved cysteine and the conserved F or W are not part of the CDR3 here.

V | CDR3
TRBV4-2 | ASSSGPQVFKNEQF
TRBV25-1 | ASSESGIGEPQH
TRBV24-1 | ATSDRQGSRTDTQY
TRBV7-3 | ASSLRQGLPGAEQF
TRBV15 | ATSLTSGSYEQY
TRBV5-1 | ASSVDPGYNSPLH
TRBV7-9 | ASSLVGSPKLF
TRBV30 | AWASGGSLYEQY
TRBV4-3 | ASSLRTYDYEQY
TRBV11-3 | ASSFYGSADTQY
TRBV6-6 | ASSYGSAGNTEAF
TRBV3-1/TRBV3-2 | ASSQPLYRGNTEAF
TRBV27 | ATHITGGSQNSPLH
TRBV5-1 | ASSLGWPPSTDTQY
TRBV25-1 | ASSELSGSLQETQY
TRBV6-1 | ASSASTSGGYNEQF
TRBV29-1 | STLRDRASNEQF
TRBV5-1 | ASSPDTGNTIY
TRBV28 | ASSLLRRYSNQPQH
TRBV11-2 | ASSFSGVSTPEQF
TRBV30 | AWGTGMSAGELF
TRBV19 | ASSQGGGTEAF
TRBV4-2 | ASSQAPHYSGRGPTYEQY
TRBV5-1 | ASSLAPDNYEQY
TRBV6-5 | ASSPSRRDSPLH
TRBV7-2 | ASSPGTGARKLF
TRBV6-6 | ASSVSQGRTSPLH
TRBV5-6 | ASSRLEGLAISYEQY
TRBV24-1 | ATSDVEGQGGSGANVLT
TRBV16 | ASSQDRAEAF
TRBV18 | ASSQLARGEQF
TRBV6-4 | ASSRTVSGGYT
TRBV7-3 | ASSASGTSYHEQF
TRBV7-9 | ASSLGDRGNTEAF
TRBV10-3 | AIMRTGGPGDTQY
TRBV27 | ASSASPATGTNTEAF
TRBV7-2 | ASSSSVGTGGGEAF
TRBV28 | ASSFRGQGAPEQY
TRBV5-1 | ASSLAGVGTGELF
TRBV2 | ASRGPRDEQF
TRBV2 | ASSAPRTGIRRPEAF
TRBV7-2 | ASSRPGALKAF
TRBV7-3 | ASSLNRGETQY
TRBV7-2 | ASAGYSNQPQH
TRBV5-4 | ASSPRDRGSPLH
TRBV28 | ASNGQGRNEQF
TRBV6-4 | ASSQEWTGKQY
TRBV5-1 | ASSPNRDRGTEAF
TRBV2 | ASSPLTGSRNTIY
TRBV2 | ASSPPRKSTDTQY
TRBV11-2 | ASSPVWGAGQF
TRBV29-1 | SVAPGGGNQPQH
TRBV7-2 | ASSSDLARRDGYT
TRBV11-2 | ASSLDPSQNTEAF
TRBV19 | ASRPAKGNTIY
TRBV2 | ATGQEAYEQY